A single sample gave rise to the 3 T cell receptor beta chains below, sequenced in a study of cytomegalovirus exposure and HLA in healthy donors. The PCR was carried out with 60 Vbeta primers and 13 Jbeta primers. This table comes from immunoSEQ multiplex PCR, and its TCRdb copy is limited to in-frame clones, with some not included. The sample has about 160,000 clones, approximately 78% seen once. Sequenced input: PBMCs. Receptors originate from a woman in her forties in good health and CMV-seronegative.

The rearrangement joins TRBV19 to TRBJ1-1; perhaps TRBD1 as D (5 bases). The CDR3 spans 15 residues. Germline V lookup: CDR1 LNHDA, CDR2 SQIVND (reference sequence). Between the trimmed V and J ends, which lost 0 bases and 5 bases, there was a span of 13 bases. CDR3 nucleotides: TGTGCCAGTAGTATAGACCTCCGGGGGGGAACTGAAGCTTTCTTT. Its protein product is CASSIDLRGGTEAFF.

V gene TRBV6-1 combines with J gene TRBJ2-7, with TRBD1 matching 7 bases. The V gene's germline CDR1 is MNHNS and CDR2 SASEGT. V lost 2 bases, J lost 3 bases, and 7 bases stayed unmatched. This CDR3 is built from 15 residues. The CDR3 sequence is CASSEYPDRVYEQYF. The DNA of the CDR3 is TGTGCCAGCAGTGAATACCCCGACAGGGTCTACGAGCAGTACTTC.

This chain joins TRBV5-1 and TRBJ2-1; 8 nucleotides line up with TRBD2. The length of the CDR3 is 17 residues. Germline values: CDR1 SGHRS, CDR2 YFSETQ. Trimming took 0 bases from V and 0 from J; bases not matched to a gene: 5. CDR3 in amino acids: CASSLAGGLSSYNEQFF. Here the CDR3 DNA reads TGCGCCAGCAGCTTGGCGGGGGGGCTGAGCTCCTACAATGAGCAGTTCTTC.